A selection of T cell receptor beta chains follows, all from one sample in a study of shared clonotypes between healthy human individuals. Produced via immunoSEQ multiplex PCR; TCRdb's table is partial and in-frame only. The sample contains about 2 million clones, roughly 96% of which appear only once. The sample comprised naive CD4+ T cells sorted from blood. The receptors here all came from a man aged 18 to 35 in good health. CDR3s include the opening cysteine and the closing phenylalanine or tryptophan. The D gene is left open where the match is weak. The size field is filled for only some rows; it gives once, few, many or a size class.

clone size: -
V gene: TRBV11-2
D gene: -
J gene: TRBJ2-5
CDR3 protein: CASSLAQGGAETQYF
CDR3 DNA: TGTGCCAGCAGCTTAGCCCAGGGGGGGGCTGAGACCCAGTACTTC

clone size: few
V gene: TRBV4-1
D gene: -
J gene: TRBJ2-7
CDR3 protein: CASSQDLSRVLYEQYF
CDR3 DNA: TGCGCCAGCAGCCAAGATTTAAGTAGGGTACTCTACGAGCAGTACTTC

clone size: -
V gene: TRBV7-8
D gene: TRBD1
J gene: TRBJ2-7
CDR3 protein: CASRSSGTGSDEQYF
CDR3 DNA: TGTGCCAGCAGATCATCCGGGACAGGGTCGGACGAGCAGTACTTC

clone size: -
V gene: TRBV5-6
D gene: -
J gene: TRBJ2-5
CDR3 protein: CASSLPATETQYF
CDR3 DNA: TGTGCCAGCAGCTTGCCAGCCACGGAGACCCAGTACTTC

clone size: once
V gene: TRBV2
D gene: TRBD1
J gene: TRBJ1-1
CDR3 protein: CASSVRQGNTEAFF
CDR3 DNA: TGTGCCAGCAGTGTACGACAGGGGAACACTGAAGCTTTCTTT

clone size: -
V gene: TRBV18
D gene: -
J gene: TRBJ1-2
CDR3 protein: CASSPPTGKIYGYTF
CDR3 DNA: TGTGCCAGCTCACCACCGACGGGAAAGATCTATGGCTACACCTTC

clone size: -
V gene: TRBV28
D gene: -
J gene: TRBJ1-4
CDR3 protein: CASSLNDWEATNEKLFF
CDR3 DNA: TGTGCCAGCAGTTTGAACGACTGGGAAGCAACTAATGAAAAACTGTTTTTT

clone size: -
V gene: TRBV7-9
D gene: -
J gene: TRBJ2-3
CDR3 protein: CASSFPDTQYF
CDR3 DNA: TGTGCCAGCAGCTTCCCTGATACGCAGTATTTT

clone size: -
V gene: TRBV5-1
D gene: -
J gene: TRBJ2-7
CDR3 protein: CASSNLATGSYEQYF
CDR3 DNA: TGCGCCAGCAGCAATCTGGCCACTGGTTCCTACGAGCAGTACTTC

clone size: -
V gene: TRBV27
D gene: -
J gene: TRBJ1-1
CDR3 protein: CASSLWGGSEAFF
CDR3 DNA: TGTGCCAGCAGTTTATGGGGGGGGTCTGAAGCTTTCTTT

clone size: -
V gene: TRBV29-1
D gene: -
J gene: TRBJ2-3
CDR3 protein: CTVLWRTSTDTQYF
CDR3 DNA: TGCACCGTCCTCTGGCGGACTAGCACAGATACGCAGTATTTT

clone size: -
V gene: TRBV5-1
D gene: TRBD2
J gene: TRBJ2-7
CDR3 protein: CASSLGPSGGSYEQYF
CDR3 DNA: TGCGCCAGCAGCTTGGGCCCTAGCGGGGGCTCCTACGAGCAGTACTTC

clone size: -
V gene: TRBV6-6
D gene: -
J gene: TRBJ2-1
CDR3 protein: CASSYPAGSNEQFF
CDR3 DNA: TGTGCCAGCAGTTATCCGGCAGGGAGCAATGAGCAGTTCTTC

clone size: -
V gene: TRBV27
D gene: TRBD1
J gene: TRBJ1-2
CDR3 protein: CASRSLLQGDYGYTF
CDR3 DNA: TGTGCCAGCCGCTCCCTCCTGCAGGGGGACTATGGCTACACCTTC

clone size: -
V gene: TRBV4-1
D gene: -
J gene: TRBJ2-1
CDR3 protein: CASSQEETSYNEQFF
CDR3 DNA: TGCGCCAGCAGCCAAGAGGAGACAAGCTACAATGAGCAGTTCTTC